This T cell receptor beta chain was sequenced in a study of blood T cell repertoires in COVID-19. Study background: Specimens from acute and convalescent COVID-19 originated in the United States, Italy and Spain. T cells, B-cell-depleted T cells, or PBMCs supplied cDNA or gDNA.

In germline, CDR1 is SGHRS, CDR2 YFSETQ. Deletions cut 3 bases from V and 3 bases from J, with 16 bases between. The CDR3 totals 15 residues. In the source study's methods: Scientists estimated how many nucleated cells there were by amplifying reference gene primers. Sequencing was performed with immunoSEQ multiplex PCR; in TCRdb, only in-frame clones are kept and a portion is missing. V and J calls and clone size follow that table, whereas D and trimming were derived from the DNA. The repertoire holds about 190,000 clones, around nine tenths seen once, with approximately 5.6% in the top ten. This TCR derives from a woman aged 35 to 49 who had recovered from COVID-19. The genes are TRBV5-1 and TRBJ2-7; a weak D match, TRBD2 (5 bases). Material for sequencing was peripheral blood. DNA for the CDR3: TGCGCCAGCAGCTCAGGTGGAGGAATTTACTACGAGCAGTACTTC. Translating it yields CASSSGGGIYYEQYF.